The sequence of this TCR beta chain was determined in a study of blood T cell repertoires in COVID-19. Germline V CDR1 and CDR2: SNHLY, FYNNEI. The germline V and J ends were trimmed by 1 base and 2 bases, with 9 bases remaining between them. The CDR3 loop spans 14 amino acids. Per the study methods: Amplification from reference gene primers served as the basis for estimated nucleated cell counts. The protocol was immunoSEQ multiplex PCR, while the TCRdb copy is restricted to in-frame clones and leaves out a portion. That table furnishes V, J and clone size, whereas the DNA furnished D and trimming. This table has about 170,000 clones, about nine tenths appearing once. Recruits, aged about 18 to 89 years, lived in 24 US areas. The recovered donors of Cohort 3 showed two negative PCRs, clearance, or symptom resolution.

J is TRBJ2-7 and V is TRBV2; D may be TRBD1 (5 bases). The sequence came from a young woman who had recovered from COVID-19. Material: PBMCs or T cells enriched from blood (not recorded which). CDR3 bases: TGTGCCAGCAGTGAAGAGCAGGGAACCTACGAGCAGTACTTC. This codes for CASSEEQGTYEQYF.